Sequencing of this TCR beta chain was carried out in a study of cytomegalovirus exposure and HLA in healthy donors. Study observations and caveats: Most TCR sequences were seen very rarely across donors, but some public TCRs occurred in many. The authors assumed roughly uniform sequencing depth across donors for presence/absence analyses. Reported performance of the classifier showed diagnosis of cytomegalovirus status with high specificity and sensitivity.

About this clone itself: Its specificity is unknown.

Donors consisted of healthy bone marrow donors. Primers included in the PCR were 60 Vbeta and 13 Jbeta primers. This table comes from immunoSEQ multiplex PCR, and its TCRdb copy is limited to in-frame clones, with some not included. The repertoire table contains around 71,000 clones. Trimming removed 1 base from V and 4 bases from J; junction bases left unmatched: 18. This CDR3 spans 19 amino acids. Germline V CDR1 and CDR2: SQVTM, ANQGSEA. This TCR was recovered from a woman aged 25-40 years in good health and CMV-seronegative. The source material was PBMCs. This chain links TRBV29-1 with TRBJ2-1; 8 nucleotides agree with TRBD2. CDR3 region: CSVEGYFIGGGSSYNEQFF. The CDR3 bases are TGCAGCGTTGAAGGTTACTTCATCGGCGGGGGGAGTTCGTACAATGAGCAGTTCTTC.